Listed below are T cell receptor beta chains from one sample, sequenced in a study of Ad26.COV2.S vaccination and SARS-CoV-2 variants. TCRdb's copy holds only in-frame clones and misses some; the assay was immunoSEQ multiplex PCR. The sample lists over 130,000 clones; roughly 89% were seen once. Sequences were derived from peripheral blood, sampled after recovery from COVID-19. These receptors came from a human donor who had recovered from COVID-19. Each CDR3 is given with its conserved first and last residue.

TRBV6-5,CASSPVGGYGYTF
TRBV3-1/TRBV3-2,CASSQLNPPKNTEAFF
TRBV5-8,CASSPDRVFQDTQYF
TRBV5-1,CASSFRGTYEQYF
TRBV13,CASSLGAQNIQYF
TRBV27,CASSLSGTPNGYTF
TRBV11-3,CARRIGNQPQHF
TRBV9,CASSVAGGGYTGELFF
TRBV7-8,CASSLRHPTGDEQYF
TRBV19,CASSIWGGSEAFF
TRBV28,CASSLLVGYSNQPQHF
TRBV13,CASSARGGGYTF
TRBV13,CASSLGGAERNEQYF
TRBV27,CASSFTLAGADNEQFF
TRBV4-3,CASSQGRRQNYGYTF
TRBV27,CASSLRGQVSNEQFF
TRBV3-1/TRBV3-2,CASTQSGNTIYF
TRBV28,CASTNTLLGANVLTF
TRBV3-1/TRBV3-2,CASSHQGALNYGYTF
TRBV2,CASSGTVGETQYF
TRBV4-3,CASSQAVGPVTHEQFF
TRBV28,CASSRRRGGNEQFF
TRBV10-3,CAIRDSRNTEAFF
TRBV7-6,CASSLFRTRVPGELFF
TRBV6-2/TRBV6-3,CASSLGWTPSSYEQYF
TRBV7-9,CASSSDSISSYEQYF
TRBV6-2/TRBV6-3,CASSYSSEDNYGYTF
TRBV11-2,CASSRRGRGGTEAFF
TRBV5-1,CASRSTTGRQETQYF
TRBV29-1,CSVEVYTDTQYF
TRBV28,CASSLWTGGNYGYTF
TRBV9,CASSVGRQGRGETQYF
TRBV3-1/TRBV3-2,CASSQDLGYSNQPQHF
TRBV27,CASLSGTANTGELFF
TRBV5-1,CASSFGDRNHYEQYF
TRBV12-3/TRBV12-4,CASSLGIGEQYF
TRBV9,CASSVTGLADQETQYF
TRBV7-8,CASSHVSRDSGELFF
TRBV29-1,CSVGQRMNTEAFF
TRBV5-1,CASSVAGTSGGAGELFF
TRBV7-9,CASSFQEEAFF
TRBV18,CASSRSGVGNTEAFF
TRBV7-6,CASSLAGVWGTDTQYF
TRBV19,CASTSGTSFTDEQYF
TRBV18,CASSPGTGRMGQYF
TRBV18,CASSPQETANEQYF